Listed below are T cell receptor beta chains from one sample, sequenced in a study of blood T cell repertoires in COVID-19. TCRdb's table, derived via immunoSEQ multiplex PCR, lists solely in-frame clones and lacks some. The sample has under 60,000 clones, approximately 80% seen once; the top ten hold over 25%. The sequencing sample was made of peripheral blood. These receptor sequences come from a human donor in a cohort sampled during active COVID-19. Each CDR3 is given with its conserved first and last residue. D genes are given only for firm matches. Clone size is not always given. Where it is, it says once, few, many or a class for expanded clones.

j_call v_call d_call clone_size cdr3_nt cdr3_aa
TRBJ2-5 TRBV4-1 - - TGCGCCAGCAGCCAAGATCCTCGTTCGGAGACCCAGTACTTC CASSQDPRSETQYF
TRBJ2-3 TRBV18 TRBD1 - TGTGCCAGCTCACCGAAGGGGGCGACCGGGGCAGATACGCAGTATTTT CASSPKGATGADTQYF
TRBJ1-2 TRBV6-2/TRBV6-3 - - TGTGCCAGCAGTTACTCGAGTGGTGCGAACTATGGCTACACCTTC CASSYSSGANYGYTF
TRBJ2-1 TRBV28 - - TGTGCCAGCAGTTTATGGGACCTAACAGGGGAGCAGTTCTTC CASSLWDLTGEQFF
TRBJ1-1 TRBV6-2/TRBV6-3 - - TGTGCCAGCAGTTCCCGACAGCCGAACACTGAAGCTTTCTTT CASSSRQPNTEAFF
TRBJ2-1 TRBV29-1 TRBD2 - TGCAGCGTTGTCCCGGGACTAGCGGGGCCCTACAATGAGCAGTTCTTC CSVVPGLAGPYNEQFF
TRBJ2-3 TRBV28 - - TGTGCCAGCAGTTCTGGGGGACTTTACACAGATACGCAGTATTTT CASSSGGLYTDTQYF
TRBJ2-1 TRBV11-2 TRBD1 - TGTGCCAGCAGAACTCCCCGCCGGGGACAGAGACTACATCGGGAGCAGTTCTTC CASRTPRRGQRLHREQFF
TRBJ2-1 TRBV7-2 TRBD2 - TGTGCCAGCAGCTTTTGGACTAGCGGGAATGAGCAGTTCTTC CASSFWTSGNEQFF
TRBJ2-1 TRBV10-3 TRBD2 - TGTGCCATCAGTGAGTTCCGGGAGGCACACAATGAGCAGTTCTTC CAISEFREAHNEQFF
TRBJ2-7 TRBV10-3 - - TGTGCCATCACTTCGGACATCCACGAGCAGTACTTC CAITSDIHEQYF
TRBJ2-1 TRBV28 TRBD2 - TGTGCCAGCAGTTTTCTGGGACTAGCAGCCTACAATGAGCAGTTCTTC CASSFLGLAAYNEQFF
TRBJ1-3 TRBV9 - - TGTGCCAGCAGCGTAGATAGCCGAAACACCATATATTTT CASSVDSRNTIYF
TRBJ1-1 TRBV28 - few TGTGCCAGCAGTTTTGCGCAATACTACATGAACACTGAAGCTTTCTTT CASSFAQYYMNTEAFF
TRBJ2-3 TRBV5-1 TRBD2 - TGCGCCAGCAGCTTGGACGGACTAGCAACAGATACGCAGTATTTT CASSLDGLATDTQYF
TRBJ2-7 TRBV28 TRBD2 - TGTGCCAGCAGTTCGATGACTAGCGGTTACGAGCAGTACTTC CASSSMTSGYEQYF
TRBJ1-2 TRBV3-1/TRBV3-2 TRBD1 - TGTGCCAGCAGCTACCGGGACAGGGATTATGGCTACACCTTC CASSYRDRDYGYTF
TRBJ2-5 TRBV28 - - TGTGCCAGCAGTCCTCGGGTAACCCAGTACTTC CASSPRVTQYF
TRBJ1-2 TRBV2 TRBD1 - TGTGCCAGCAGTGAAACTTCACAGGGGACTAACTATGGCTACACCTTC CASSETSQGTNYGYTF
TRBJ2-7 TRBV7-9 TRBD2 - TGTGCCAGCAGCTCCTATCGAGCGGGAGGGGCCTACGAGCAGTACTTC CASSSYRAGGAYEQYF
TRBJ2-7 TRBV7-9 - medium-sized TGTGCCAGCAGCTTGGCTAGTGCGCCCGAGCAGTACTTC CASSLASAPEQYF
TRBJ1-6 TRBV6-2/TRBV6-3 - - TGTGCCAGCAGTTACGTGGGGGCTGCCTATAATTCACCCCTCCACTTT CASSYVGAAYNSPLHF
TRBJ1-1 TRBV5-4 - many TGTGCCAGCAGCTTGGCCGGGGGGATCGAAGCTTTCTTT CASSLAGGIEAFF
TRBJ1-5 TRBV19 - - TGTGCCAGTAGTATAGACGGTTGGCAGCCCCAGCATTTT CASSIDGWQPQHF
TRBJ2-5 TRBV7-2 - - TGTGCCAGCAGCTTAAACCCCCCCCCTAATCTCGAGACCCAGTACTTC CASSLNPPPNLETQYF
TRBJ2-7 TRBV30 - - TGTGCCTGGAGTAGTCTAGCCATACCCTACGAGCAGTACTTC CAWSSLAIPYEQYF
TRBJ1-1 TRBV15 - - TGTGCCACCAGCAGAGGAAATTCAGGAAGCACTGAAGCTTTCTTT CATSRGNSGSTEAFF
TRBJ2-1 TRBV7-3 TRBD1 - TGTGCCAGCAGCCCGTCAGGACAGGGCAAGAATGAGCAGTTCTTC CASSPSGQGKNEQFF
TRBJ1-2 TRBV4-1 - once TGCGCCAGCAGCCAAGAGGGAATGGGGTCTCAGGGACTTTATCGCTACACCTTC CASSQEGMGSQGLYRYTF
TRBJ1-2 TRBV6-5 TRBD1 few TGTGCCAGCAAGAGACAGGGGTCTTTCTATGGCTACACCTTC CASKRQGSFYGYTF
TRBJ1-1 TRBV6-5 - - TGTGCCAGCAGTCGGGGGTCGAACACTGAAGCTTTCTTT CASSRGSNTEAFF
TRBJ2-7 TRBV2 TRBD2 - TGTGCCAGCAGAGGAGGGACCGGGGAGGGAATCACCTACGAGCAGTACTTC CASRGGTGEGITYEQYF
TRBJ1-2 TRBV11-2 - few TGTGCCAGCAGCTTGCCCTTCGCCAGGGCGTTGGGCTACACCTTC CASSLPFARALGYTF
TRBJ2-1 TRBV10-3 TRBD2 many TGTGCCATCAGTGCTAGGACTAGCGGGAGGTATGAGCAGTTCTTC CAISARTSGRYEQFF
TRBJ2-7 TRBV11-2 TRBD1 - TGTGCCAGCAGCCCTACGACAGGGGTCCGATACGAGCAGTACTTC CASSPTTGVRYEQYF
TRBJ1-2 TRBV28 - - TGTGCCAGCAGCCCCGTTTCGGGCCCCGGGGTTAATGGCTACACCTTC CASSPVSGPGVNGYTF
TRBJ1-1 TRBV6-6 - - TGTGCCAGCAGCCCCCAGGTGAACACTGAAGCTTTCTTT CASSPQVNTEAFF
TRBJ2-1 TRBV4-3 TRBD2 few TGCGCCAGCAGCCAGAACGCGGGGGGGCTGGCCAATGAGCAGTTCTTC CASSQNAGGLANEQFF
TRBJ2-1 TRBV19 TRBD2 - TGTGCCAGTAGTGTACTAGCGGGAGTCGGGAATGAGCAGTTCTTC CASSVLAGVGNEQFF
TRBJ1-3 TRBV30 TRBD1 - TGTGCCTGGAGTGTACCGACAGGGACTGGAAACACCATATATTTT CAWSVPTGTGNTIYF
TRBJ2-2 TRBV10-3 - - TGTGCCATCAGTGAGTTCGGCCTAGCGAGCGGGGAGCTGTTTTTT CAISEFGLASGELFF
TRBJ2-7 TRBV7-8 - - TGTGCCAGCAGCATCGGGACTGAATACGAGCAGTACTTC CASSIGTEYEQYF
TRBJ2-1 TRBV5-8 TRBD2 many TGTGCCAGCAGCTTGCCCTCAGCGGGAGTCAATGAGCAGTTCTTC CASSLPSAGVNEQFF